The 26 T cell receptor beta chains reported below all come from one sample, sequenced in a study of T cells in Graves' hyperthyroidism and ophthalmopathy. Amplified TCR beta CDR3 regions came from RNA transcripts. A first-round RT-PCR of the TCR CDR3 used the HTBI primer set. From the multiplex PCR reads, TCRdb called clonotypes with MiXCR, one entry per CDR3 protein. This table has 540,000 or so distinct CDR3 sequences, 35% to 55% appearing once. The sample taken for sequencing was peripheral blood or thyroid tissue (not recorded which). Receptors originate from an adult woman with Graves' disease, either hyperthyroidism or ophthalmopathy (not recorded which).

Many counts were recorded for this clonotype. CDR3 amino acids: CSATPDREVWENSPLHF. The CDR3 DNA follows: TGCAGTGCCACACCGGACAGGGAGGTCTGGGAGAATTCACCCCTCCACTTT. The rearrangement links TRBV20-1 to TRBJ1-6; 8 bases match TRBD1. CDR3 length: 17 amino acids. With V trimmed by 6 bases and J by 7 bases, 17 bases remained unmatched. CDR1 and CDR2 (germline): DFQATT, SNEGSKA (reference sequence).

The chain links TRBV7-2 to TRBJ2-5, with 8 bases identical to TRBD1. Per the germline V gene, CDR1 is SGHTA and CDR2 is FQGNSA. This CDR3 comprises 15 residues. V lost 5 bases, J lost 5 bases, and 10 bases stayed unmatched. Here the CDR3 DNA reads TGTGCCAGCAGCCTCTATCGGACAGGGCGGGAGACCCAGTACTTC. Protein: CASSLYRTGRETQYF.

This clonotype has a count of ten or more. The chain couples TRBV19 to TRBJ2-7; D is tentatively TRBD1 or TRBD2 (5 bases each). Deletions cut 8 bases from V and 6 bases from J, with 17 bases between. The CDR3 is made up of 13 amino acids. Looked up from germline, CDR1 is LNHDA and CDR2 is SQIVND (reference sequence). CDR3 protein: CASAAVGVGEQYF. The CDR3 DNA reads as TGTGCCAGTGCGGCCGTGGGGGTAGGCGAGCAGTACTTC. The complete variable domain, with remaining parts taken from reference TRBV19 and TRBJ2-7, reads DGGITQSPKYLFRKEGQNVTLSCEQNLNHDAMYWYRQDPGQGLRLIYYSQIVNDFQKGDIAEGYSVSREKKESFPLTVTSAQKNPTAFYLCASAAVGVGEQYFGPGTRLTVT.

There are many counts of this clonotype. The rearrangement uses TRBV20-1 and TRBJ2-7; 7 bases line up with TRBD2. V was pared by 0 bases and J by 1 base, with 6 bases of the junction left unmatched. CDR3 length: 15 residues. Germline CDR1 DFQATT, CDR2 SNEGSKA (reference sequence). The CDR3 reads CSAREGWRESYEQYF. The CDR3 coding sequence is TGCAGTGCTAGAGAGGGGTGGCGGGAGTCCTACGAGCAGTACTTC.

The sample holds many counts of this clonotype. The V gene is TRBV4-2, the J gene TRBJ1-2; 7 bases fit TRBD1. V was clipped by 1 base and J by 1 base; unmatched bases: 3. Germline lookup yields CDR1 LGHNA and CDR2 YNFKEQ. The CDR3 contains 15 residues. CDR3 amino acids: CASSQGGTVNYGYTF. CDR3 DNA sequence: TGTGCCAGCAGCCAAGGCGGGACAGTTAACTATGGCTACACCTTC.

A remark on this clonotype: Being one base from a much bigger clone, this may be a read error. This chain uses TRBV7-9 with TRBJ2-2; perhaps TRBD1 as D (7 bases). CDR1 and CDR2 from the germline V gene are SEHNR and FQNEAQ (reference sequence). The CDR3 loop spans 14 amino acids. The CDR3 sequence is CASSPDREDGELLF. CDR3 bases: TGTGCCAGCAGCCCAGACAGGGAGGACGGGGAGCTGCTTTTT.

V gene TRBV7-3 combines with J gene TRBJ1-5, with a weak D call TRBD1 (6 bases). The germline V and J ends were trimmed by 4 bases and 1 base, with 11 bases remaining between them. This CDR3 has 15 amino acids. CDR1 and CDR2 (germline): SGHTA, FQGTGA. CDR3 DNA: TGTGCCAGCAGCTGGCGAAGGGGGAGCAATCAGCCCCAGCATTTT. Translating gives CASSWRRGSNQPQHF.

This clonotype came up once. The chain links TRBV15 to TRBJ1-2; D may be TRBD1 (6 bases). Trimming took off 3 bases at V and 13 bases at J, with 18 bases between the two ends. The CDR3 length is 13 residues. Germline V gene data show CDR1 as LNHNV and CDR2 as YYDKDF (reference sequence). The CDR3 region has the DNA TGTGCCACCAGCAGCGAGGGGGGGGACGTTTGCACCTTC. Protein product: CATSSEGGDVCTF.

There are many counts of this clonotype. An end of the junction differs from the germline gene, which may be a read error. The V call is TRBV7-2, the J call TRBJ2-5; TRBD1 aligns across 7 bases. Per germline, CDR1 SGHTA and CDR2 FQGNSA. The CDR3 is 15 amino acids. CDR3 loop: CASNLQGRFQETQYF. CDR3 sequence (DNA): TGTGCCAGCAACTTACAGGGGAGATTCCAAGAGACCCAGTACTTC.

The sample holds many counts of this clonotype. The V gene is TRBV20-1, the J gene TRBJ1-4, with D tentatively TRBD1 (6 bases). The germline V gene has CDR1 DFQATT and CDR2 SNEGSKA (reference sequence). The V and J ends lost 4 bases and 8 bases respectively, with 17 bases between them. The CDR3 loop spans 14 amino acids. CDR3 sequence reads: CSAKNLGGTEKLFF. CDR3 DNA: TGCAGTGCTAAGAACTTAGGGGGTACGGAAAAACTGTTTTTT.

The table lists this clonotype with many counts. The rearrangement joins TRBV5-4 to TRBJ1-6; possibly TRBD1 for D (5 bases). Germline-derived CDR1 and CDR2 are SGHNT and YYREEE (reference sequence). The CDR3 covers 13 residues. V dropped 7 bases and J dropped 7 bases, with 12 bases sitting between them. The CDR3 reads CASRTRGNSPLHF. CDR3 nucleotide sequence: TGTGCCAGCCGCACTCGGGGGAATTCACCCCTCCACTTT.

The V call is TRBV14, the J call TRBJ2-7; tentative D call: TRBD2 (7 bases). The V gene lost 6 bases and the J gene lost 6 bases, with 21 bases spanning the gap. The CDR3 spans 15 residues. Per germline, CDR1 SGHDN and CDR2 FVKESK. The chain's CDR3 is CASSTHIRGGGEQYF. The CDR3 nucleotides are TGTGCCAGCAGTACGCACATAAGGGGGGGCGGCGAGCAGTACTTC.

In this sample, this clonotype turned up many times. The chain employs TRBV14 and TRBJ1-2; D unclear. Trimming stripped 0 bases from V and 3 bases from J, with 11 bases between. The CDR3 is 15 residues long. Germline V gene sequence: CDR1 SGHDN, CDR2 FVKESK. As DNA, the CDR3 is TGTGCCAGCAGCCAAGAGGGGAGAATTCACTATGGCTACACCTTC. As protein: CASSQEGRIHYGYTF.

The V gene is TRBV25-1, the J gene TRBJ1-2, with 7 bases aligning to TRBD1. CDR1 is MGHDK and CDR2 is SYGVNS in the germline V gene. Trimming at V came to 2 bases and at J to 6 bases, leaving 9 bases not matched to a gene. This CDR3 has 15 residues. The CDR3 DNA sequence: TGTGCCAGCAGTGAAGGGGATAGAGACAGGGATGGCTACACCTTC. Translating it yields CASSEGDRDRDGYTF.

This clonotype was detected only a few times. CDR3 DNA: TGTGCCAGCAGCCGATTCCCTAGCACAGCTACCACTAACTATGGCTACACCTTC. This sequence encodes CASSRFPSTATTNYGYTF. The rearrangement uses TRBV3-1 and TRBJ1-2; D is ambiguous. This CDR3 spans 18 amino acids. Per germline, CDR1 LGHDT and CDR2 YNNKEL (reference sequence). Trimming stripped 4 bases from V and 0 bases from J, with 21 bases between.

The gene calls are TRBV28 and TRBJ1-4; D remains unclear. V was shortened by 6 bases and J by 1 base, with 12 bases between the two germline ends. CDR1 is MDHEN and CDR2 is SYDVKM in the germline V gene. CDR3 length: 15 residues. The DNA for the CDR3 is TGTGCCAGCAGCGTCCGGGAGGAAACTAATGAAAAACTGTTTTTT. Residues: CASSVREETNEKLFF.

This sequence joins TRBV7-2 and TRBJ1-1; weak D call: TRBD1 (5 bases). CDR3 length: 13 residues. Trimming shortened V by 10 bases and J by 1 base, and 13 bases separated the two germline ends. Germline CDR1 SGHTA, CDR2 FQGNSA. DNA for the CDR3: TGTGCCATCCGGACACCCACGAACACTGAAGCTTTCTTT. Its translation: CAIRTPTNTEAFF.

This clonotype was seen many times. The gene calls are TRBV29-1 and TRBJ1-1; D is unclear. There are 14 residues in the CDR3. V lost 4 bases to trimming and J lost 0 bases, with 12 bases between them. In germline, CDR1 is SQVTM, CDR2 ANQGSEA. Written as DNA, the CDR3 is TGCAGCGTTGTTAAATTTAGGCTGAACACTGAAGCTTTCTTT. The encoded protein is CSVVKFRLNTEAFF.

This clonotype came up many times. The rearrangement links TRBV15 to TRBJ2-7; TRBD2 agrees at 8 bases. The CDR3 loop spans 14 amino acids. V lost 8 bases, J lost 3 bases, and 9 bases stayed unmatched. Looked up from germline, CDR1 is LNHNV and CDR2 is YYDKDF (reference sequence). CDR3 sequence reads: CATSRGREDYEQYF. The CDR3 region has the DNA TGTGCCACCTCCAGAGGGCGGGAGGACTACGAGCAGTACTTC.

This clonotype has at least ten counts. The chain has TRBV12-3 or TRBV12-4 and TRBJ1-2; D is possibly TRBD1 (5 bases). CDR3 length: 14 residues. Trimming removed 4 bases from V and 2 bases from J, with 11 bases in between. The chain's CDR3 is CASSSGTGNYGYTF. The DNA for the CDR3 is TGTGCCAGCAGTTCCGGGACTGGGAACTATGGCTACACCTTC.

V is TRBV29-1 and J is TRBJ1-2; the match to TRBD1 covers 7 bases. The V segment lost 8 bases and the J segment 5 bases; nucleotides outside the gene matches: 5. The germline CDR1 and CDR2 sequences are SQVTM and ANQGSEA. The CDR3 loop spans 11 amino acids. CDR3 sequence (DNA): TGCAGCAGGGGACAGAAATATGGCTACACCTTC. Translation gives CSRGQKYGYTF.

This chain connects TRBV4-1 to TRBJ2-5, with no clear D. There are 15 residues in the CDR3. From germline, CDR1 is MGHRA and CDR2 YSYEKL. Trimming took off 0 bases at V and 2 bases at J, with 10 bases between the two ends. The CDR3 DNA is TGCGCCAGCAGCCAAGAAAACAGCTATCAAGAGACCCAGTACTTC. As protein: CASSQENSYQETQYF.

This clonotype occurred a few times. The gene calls are TRBV7-9 and TRBJ2-3; D might be TRBD1 (6 bases). V lost 3 bases to trimming and J lost 3 bases, with 7 bases between them. This CDR3 comprises 13 residues. Germline CDR1 reads SEHNR; CDR2 reads FQNEAQ (reference sequence). CDR3 region: CASSFGQTDTQYF. Written as DNA, the CDR3 is TGTGCCAGCAGCTTCGGACAGACAGATACGCAGTATTTT.

This clonotype was seen only once. The chain employs TRBV20-1 and TRBJ2-5, with D perhaps TRBD1 or TRBD2 (6 bases each). Germline-derived CDR1 and CDR2 are DFQATT and SNEGSKA (reference sequence). The CDR3 length is 14 residues. V lost 4 bases and J 5 bases, leaving 17 bases between the germline ends. The chain's CDR3 is CSATDPGGRETQYF. CDR3 sequence (DNA): TGCAGTGCTACGGATCCCGGGGGCAGGGAGACCCAGTACTTC.

The rearrangement uses TRBV20-1 and TRBJ1-2, with 8 bases aligning to TRBD1. J was trimmed by 4 bases and V by 1 base; bases with no gene match: 8. Looked up from germline, CDR1 is DFQATT and CDR2 is SNEGSKA (reference sequence). This CDR3 spans 15 amino acids. CDR3 coding DNA: TGCAGTGCTAGAGGAGGGGACAGGACGACCTATGGCTACACCTTC. Amino acid sequence: CSARGGDRTTYGYTF.

Comments on this clonotype: A much bigger clone sits one base away, suggesting this may be a read error. The chain combines TRBV4-1 with TRBJ1-1, with D uncertain. CDR3 length equals 15 residues. Germline assignment: CDR1 MGHRA and CDR2 YSYEKL. The DNA of the CDR3 is TGCGCCATCAGCCAAGAGGCGACACTGAACACTGAAGCTTTCTTT. Its translation is CAISQEATLNTEAFF.